This TCR beta chain is from a study of CD8 T cells in ankylosing spondylitis. Study-wide results and limits: Blood of patients with ankylosing spondylitis appeared to be characterized by a TCR beta motif of several highly homologous variants. Disease-linked clones reportedly concentrated significantly in matched ankylosing spondylitis synovial fluid. Disease-associated clones were CD8+ and fairly uncommon in peripheral blood.

In its sample, this clonotype was seen many times. The antigen is undetermined. The authors made TCR beta libraries by quantitative 5'-RACE with molecular barcodes. In TCRdb, the 5' RACE reads were re-called with MiXCR into one record per CDR3 protein. Altogether about 500,000 distinct CDR3 sequences are present, about 5.7% being singletons, with the ten largest covering approximately 4%. V shed 2 bases and J shed 3 bases, with 13 bases lying between them. CDR1 and CDR2 (germline): MNHEY, SVGAGI. The CDR3 spans 15 residues. This chain links TRBV6-5 with TRBJ1-1; D is unclear. This clonotype was obtained from a male donor with ankylosing spondylitis. The material sequenced was blood, either unsorted or a sorted T cell fraction (not recorded which). In nucleotides, the CDR3 is TGTGCCAGCAGTTACCGGAGGCCCGTGTACACTGAAGCTTTCTTT. Its translation is CASSYRRPVYTEAFF.